This T cell receptor (beta chain) came from a study of Ad26.COV2.S vaccination and SARS-CoV-2 variants. The V and J ends lost 7 bases and 9 bases respectively, with 16 bases between them. CDR1 is SQVTM, CDR2 ANQGSEA, per germline. The CDR3 consists of 11 residues. A remark on this clone: Its antigen is still unknown.

Study-level points and caveats: Reportedly, spike-specific CD8+ and CD4+ T cell responses achieved substantial breadth once vaccination had taken place. Spike-specific TCR breadth in vaccine recipients exceeded that seen in placebo recipients.

Data came from immunoSEQ multiplex PCR; TCRdb stores just in-frame clones and leaves some out. The table shows some 190,000 clones, with 87% occurring only once. The TCR comes from a human donor who had recovered from COVID-19. This chain joins TRBV29-1 and TRBJ2-7; TRBD2 might be the D (6 bases). This specimen was peripheral blood, taken after recovery from COVID-19. The CDR3 protein is CSGGNREGQYF. DNA of the CDR3: TGCAGCGGCGGGAATCGGGAAGGGCAGTACTTC.